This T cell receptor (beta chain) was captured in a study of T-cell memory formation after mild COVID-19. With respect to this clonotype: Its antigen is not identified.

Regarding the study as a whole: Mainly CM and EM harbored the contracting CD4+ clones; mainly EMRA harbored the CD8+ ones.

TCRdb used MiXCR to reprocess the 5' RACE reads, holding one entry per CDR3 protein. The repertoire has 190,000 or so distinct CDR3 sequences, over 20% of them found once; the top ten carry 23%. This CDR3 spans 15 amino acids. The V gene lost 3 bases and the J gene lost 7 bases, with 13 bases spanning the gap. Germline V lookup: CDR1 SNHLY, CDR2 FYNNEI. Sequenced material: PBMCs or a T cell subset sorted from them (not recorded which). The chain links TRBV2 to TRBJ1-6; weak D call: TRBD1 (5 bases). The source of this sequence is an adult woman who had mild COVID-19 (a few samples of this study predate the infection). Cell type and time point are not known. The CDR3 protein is CASSDWQGPNSPLHF. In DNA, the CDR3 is TGTGCCAGCAGTGATTGGCAGGGCCCCAATTCACCCCTCCACTTT.